The 14 T cell receptor beta chains in this list originate from one sample, sequenced in a study of blood T cell repertoires in COVID-19. Libraries were prepared by immunoSEQ multiplex PCR; TCRdb keeps only in-frame clonotypes and omits some of them. This table has about 94,000 clones, around 84% appearing once. The source material was peripheral blood. The source of these receptors is a woman aged 55-70 years in a cohort sampled during active or convalescent COVID-19.

The chain combines TRBV5-4 with TRBJ2-5, with TRBD2 matching 10 bases. Germline CDR1 SGHNT, CDR2 YYREEE (reference sequence). This CDR3 has 15 amino acids. The J segment lost 4 bases and the V segment lost 3 bases, leaving 6 bases of the junction unmatched. CDR3 nucleotides: TGTGCCAGCAGCTCCGGGGTAGCGGGGGGAGAGACCCAGTACTTC. It codes for CASSSGVAGGETQYF.

The rearrangement uses TRBV29-1 and TRBJ1-3; TRBD1 is a possible D gene (6 bases). CDR1 SQVTM and CDR2 ANQGSEA come from the germline V gene. This CDR3 spans 13 amino acids. V was pared by 3 bases and J by 10 bases, with 16 bases between. CDR3 loop: CSVEESAGETIYF. The CDR3 nucleotides are TGCAGCGTTGAGGAGTCGGCAGGGGAAACCATATATTTT.

The rearrangement uses TRBV18 and TRBJ1-5; D might be TRBD1 (6 bases). The CDR3 loop spans 16 amino acids. V lost 4 bases to trimming and J lost 0 bases, with 13 bases between them. Germline lookup yields CDR1 KGHSH and CDR2 LQKENI. Here the CDR3 DNA reads TGTGCCAGCTCACACTGGACAGACGATAGCAATCAGCCCCAGCATTTT. Protein product: CASSHWTDDSNQPQHF.

The chain joins TRBV5-4 to TRBJ1-5, with TRBD1 as a possible D gene (5 bases). Germline assignment: CDR1 SGHNT and CDR2 YYREEE (reference sequence). The CDR3 is 15 residues long. Trimming stripped 2 bases from V and 2 bases from J, with 11 bases between. CDR3 nucleotides: TGTGCCAGCAGCTTAAAAGGGGCCGGCAATCAGCCCCAGCATTTT. Its translation: CASSLKGAGNQPQHF.

The chain uses TRBV28 and TRBJ2-2; D unclear. Per germline, CDR1 MDHEN and CDR2 SYDVKM. The V and J ends lost 5 bases and 6 bases respectively, with 4 bases between them. The CDR3 is 11 amino acids. The CDR3 sequence: CASSPAGELFF. In DNA form, the CDR3 reads TGTGCCAGCAGTCCCGCCGGGGAGCTGTTTTTT.

The chain has TRBV6-5 and TRBJ2-1; D might be TRBD2 (5 bases). CDR3 size: 16 residues. In germline, CDR1 is MNHEY, CDR2 SVGAGI. V was pared by 0 bases and J by 0 bases, with 9 bases between. DNA for the CDR3: TGTGCCAGCAGTTACTCATCAGCGGCCTCCTACAATGAGCAGTTCTTC. This codes for CASSYSSAASYNEQFF.

V and J are TRBV9 and TRBJ1-2; D is unresolved. Germline lookup yields CDR1 SGDLS and CDR2 YYNGEE. This CDR3 is built from 12 residues. Trimming shortened V by 0 bases and J by 4 bases, and 4 bases separated the two germline ends. CDR3 residues: CASSVDSYGYTF. The CDR3 nucleotides are TGTGCCAGCAGCGTAGATAGCTATGGCTACACCTTC.

This chain joins TRBV30 and TRBJ2-7; 12 bases are shared with TRBD1. The trim removed 5 bases at V and 4 bases at J, leaving 6 bases unmatched. Per the germline V gene, CDR1 is GTSNPN and CDR2 is SVGIG (reference sequence). CDR3 size: 14 residues. The CDR3 DNA reads as TGTGCCTGGGATGGGACAGGGGGCATGTACGAGCAGTACTTC. It translates to CAWDGTGGMYEQYF.

The chain carries TRBV28 and TRBJ2-2, with 7 bases that match TRBD1. This CDR3 region has 14 residues. Germline CDR1 reads MDHEN; CDR2 reads SYDVKM. Germline trimming cut 4 bases from V and 4 bases from J; bases unmatched to any gene: 3. For the CDR3, the DNA is TGTGCCAGCAGTTCCTCAGGGGGCACCGGGGAGCTGTTTTTT. Protein: CASSSSGGTGELFF.

V usage is TRBV19 and J usage is TRBJ2-5, with TRBD2 matching over 11 bases. The CDR3 sequence is 15 residues long. Trimming at V came to 3 bases and at J to 6 bases, leaving 6 bases not matched to a gene. CDR1 is LNHDA and CDR2 is SQIVND in the germline V gene (reference sequence). CDR3 DNA: TGTGCCAGTAGTATCCCGTCTAGCGGGGGGAAGACCCAGTACTTC. Its protein product is CASSIPSSGGKTQYF.

The chain is built from TRBV24-1 and TRBJ2-1; 10 bases fit TRBD2. With 0 bases clipped from V and 7 bases from J, the junction kept 5 bases outside the gene matches. This CDR3 spans 16 amino acids. Germline-derived CDR1 and CDR2 are KGHDR and SFDVKD. The CDR3 reads CATSDLLAGGRNEQFF. The DNA for the CDR3 is TGTGCCACCAGTGATTTGTTAGCGGGAGGAAGGAATGAGCAGTTCTTC.

V is TRBV19 and J is TRBJ1-2, with 8 bases aligning to TRBD1. Trimming removed 8 bases from V and 4 bases from J; junction bases left unmatched: 6. This CDR3 has 13 residues. Germline assignment: CDR1 LNHDA and CDR2 SQIVND (reference sequence). The CDR3 DNA reads TGTGCCAGTGACCAGACAGGGGTCTATGGCTACACCTTC. It encodes CASDQTGVYGYTF. The variable domain in full, with the rest retrieved from reference TRBV19 and TRBJ1-2, is DGGITQSPKYLFRKEGQNVTLSCEQNLNHDAMYWYRQDPGQGLRLIYYSQIVNDFQKGDIAEGYSVSREKKESFPLTVTSAQKNPTAFYLCASDQTGVYGYTFGSGTRLTVV.

The chain links TRBV15 to TRBJ2-1; D remains ambiguous. This CDR3 is built from 15 residues. Looked up from germline, CDR1 is LNHNV and CDR2 is YYDKDF (reference sequence). The germline V and J ends were trimmed by 2 bases and 5 bases, with 13 bases remaining between them. CDR3 residues: CATSRRLEPHNEQFF. The CDR3 DNA sequence: TGTGCCACCAGCAGACGGCTGGAGCCACACAATGAGCAGTTCTTC.

Comments on this clone: The junction differs from germline at one of its ends, possibly a read error. CDR3 bases: TGTGCTAGCAGCTTAGTCGTGGGAGTCCAAGAGACCCAGTACTTC. Translating gives CASSLVVGVQETQYF. The chain couples TRBV7-7 to TRBJ2-5; D possibly corresponds to TRBD2 (5 bases). CDR1 and CDR2 (germline): SSHAT, FNYEAQ (reference sequence). The CDR3 spans 15 residues.